This T cell receptor beta chain was observed in a study of shared clonotypes between healthy human individuals. The V and J ends lost 5 bases and 6 bases, in that order; junction bases with no gene match: 11. Germline V gene lookup returns CDR1 SGHAT and CDR2 FQNNGV. This CDR3 is built from 16 residues. Libraries were prepared by immunoSEQ multiplex PCR; TCRdb keeps only in-frame clonotypes and omits some of them. The profile shows fewer than 2.5 million clones, roughly 93% of them singletons. V gene TRBV11-2 combines with J gene TRBJ2-1; 9 nucleotides align to TRBD2. Sequenced sample: naive CD4+ T cells from PBMCs. The subset is: CD45RA+ positively selected. The TCR sequence derives from a man aged 18 to 30 in good health. Some clones in this sample may be carry-over from other donors' samples. This CDR3 is CASSQIPGTSSNEQFF. CDR3 DNA: TGTGCCAGCAGCCAAATCCCCGGGACTAGCAGCAATGAGCAGTTCTTC.